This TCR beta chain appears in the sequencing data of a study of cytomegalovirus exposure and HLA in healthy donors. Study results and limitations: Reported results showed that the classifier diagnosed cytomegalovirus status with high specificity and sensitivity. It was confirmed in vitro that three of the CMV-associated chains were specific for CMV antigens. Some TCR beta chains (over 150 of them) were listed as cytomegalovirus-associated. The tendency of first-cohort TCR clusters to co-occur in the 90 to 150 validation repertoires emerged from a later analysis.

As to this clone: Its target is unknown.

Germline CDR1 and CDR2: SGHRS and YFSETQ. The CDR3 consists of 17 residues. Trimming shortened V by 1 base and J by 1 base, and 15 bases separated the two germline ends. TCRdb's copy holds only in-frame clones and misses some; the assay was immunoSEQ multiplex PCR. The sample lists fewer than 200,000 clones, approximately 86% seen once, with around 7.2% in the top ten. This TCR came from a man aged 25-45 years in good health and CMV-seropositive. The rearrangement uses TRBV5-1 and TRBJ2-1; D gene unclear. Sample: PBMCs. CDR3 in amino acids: CASSLPPRTVSYNEQFF. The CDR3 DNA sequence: TGCGCCAGCAGCTTGCCCCCTAGGACGGTTTCCTACAATGAGCAGTTCTTC.